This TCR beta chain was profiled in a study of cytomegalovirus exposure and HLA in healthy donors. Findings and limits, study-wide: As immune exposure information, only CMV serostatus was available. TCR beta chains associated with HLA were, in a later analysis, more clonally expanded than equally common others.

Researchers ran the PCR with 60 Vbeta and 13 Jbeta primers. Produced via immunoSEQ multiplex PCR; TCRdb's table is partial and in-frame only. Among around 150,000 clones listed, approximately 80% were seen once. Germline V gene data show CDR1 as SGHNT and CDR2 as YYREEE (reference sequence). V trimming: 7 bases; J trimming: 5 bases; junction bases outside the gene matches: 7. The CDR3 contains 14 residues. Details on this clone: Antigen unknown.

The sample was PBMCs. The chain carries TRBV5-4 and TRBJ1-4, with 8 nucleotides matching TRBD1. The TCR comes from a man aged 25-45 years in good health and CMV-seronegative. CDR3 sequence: CASASQGANEKLFF. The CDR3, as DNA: TGTGCCAGCGCTAGTCAGGGGGCAAATGAAAAACTGTTTTTT. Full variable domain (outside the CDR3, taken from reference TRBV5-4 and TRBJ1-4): ETGVTQSPTHLIKTRGQQVTLRCSSQSGHNTVSWYQQALGQGPQFIFQYYREEENGRGNFPPRFSGLQFPNYSSELNVNALELDDSALYLCASASQGANEKLFFGSGTQLSVL.